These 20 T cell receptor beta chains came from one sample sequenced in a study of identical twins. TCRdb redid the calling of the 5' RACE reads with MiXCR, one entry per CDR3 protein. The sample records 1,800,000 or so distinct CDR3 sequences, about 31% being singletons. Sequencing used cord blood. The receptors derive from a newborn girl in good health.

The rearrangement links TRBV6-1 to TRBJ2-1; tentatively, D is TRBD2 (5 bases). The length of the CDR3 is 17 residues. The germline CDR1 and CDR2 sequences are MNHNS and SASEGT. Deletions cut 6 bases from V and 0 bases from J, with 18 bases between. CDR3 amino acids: CASSPHTSLVSYNEQFF. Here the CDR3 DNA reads TGTGCCAGCAGCCCACACACTAGTTTAGTCTCCTACAATGAGCAGTTCTTC.

CDR3 sequence: CSVGDLEQYF. CDR3 nucleotides: TGCAGCGTTGGGGATCTTGAGCAGTACTTC. The chain is built from TRBV29-1 and TRBJ2-5, with D unclear. V lost 4 bases, J lost 11 bases, and 11 bases lay in between. The CDR3 length is 10 residues. Per germline, CDR1 SQVTM and CDR2 ANQGSEA.

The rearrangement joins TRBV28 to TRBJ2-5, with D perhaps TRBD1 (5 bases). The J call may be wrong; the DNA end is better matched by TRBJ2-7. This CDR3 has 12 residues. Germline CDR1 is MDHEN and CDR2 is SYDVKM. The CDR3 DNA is TGTGCCAGCACCCACCTAGGGGCCGAGCAGTACTTC. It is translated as CASTHLGAEQYF.

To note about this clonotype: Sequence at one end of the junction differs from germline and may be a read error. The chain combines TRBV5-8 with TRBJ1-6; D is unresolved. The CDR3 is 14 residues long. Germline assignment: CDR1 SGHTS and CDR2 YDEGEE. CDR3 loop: CASRLEGNNSPLHF. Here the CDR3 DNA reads TGTGCCAGCCGCTTGGAAGGGAATAATTCACCCCTCCACTTT.

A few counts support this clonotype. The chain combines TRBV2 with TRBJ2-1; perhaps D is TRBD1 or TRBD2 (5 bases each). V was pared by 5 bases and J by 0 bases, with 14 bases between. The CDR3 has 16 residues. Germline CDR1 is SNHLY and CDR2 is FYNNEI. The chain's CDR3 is CASSHPRELSYNEQFF. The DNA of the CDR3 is TGTGCCAGCAGTCACCCCAGGGAGCTCTCCTACAATGAGCAGTTCTTC.

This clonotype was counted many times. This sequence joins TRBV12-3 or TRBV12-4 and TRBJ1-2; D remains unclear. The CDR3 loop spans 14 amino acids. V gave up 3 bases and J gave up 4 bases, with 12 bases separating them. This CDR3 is CASSFYPPSYGYTF. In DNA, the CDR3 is TGTGCCAGCAGTTTTTACCCCCCTAGCTATGGCTACACCTTC.

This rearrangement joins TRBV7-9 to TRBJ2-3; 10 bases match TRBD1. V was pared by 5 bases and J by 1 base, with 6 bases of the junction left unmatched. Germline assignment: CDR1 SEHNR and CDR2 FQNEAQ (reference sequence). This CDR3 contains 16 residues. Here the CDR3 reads CASSIFGTGGTDTQYF. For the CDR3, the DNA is TGTGCCAGCAGCATATTTGGGACAGGGGGCACAGATACGCAGTATTTT.

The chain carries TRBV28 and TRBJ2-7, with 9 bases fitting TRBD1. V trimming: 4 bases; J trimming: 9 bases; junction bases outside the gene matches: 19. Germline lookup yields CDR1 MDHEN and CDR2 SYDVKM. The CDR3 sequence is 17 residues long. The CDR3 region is CASSSSSTGGSTVGQYF. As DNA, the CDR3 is TGTGCCAGCAGTTCATCTTCGACAGGGGGGTCGACTGTGGGGCAGTACTTC.

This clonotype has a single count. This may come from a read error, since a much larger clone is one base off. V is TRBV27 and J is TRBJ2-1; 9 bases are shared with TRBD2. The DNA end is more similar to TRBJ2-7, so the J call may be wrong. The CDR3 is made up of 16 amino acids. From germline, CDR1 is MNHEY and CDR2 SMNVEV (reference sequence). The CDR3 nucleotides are TGTGCCAATTTCCTCCTTAGCGGGGGCGCCTACAATGAGCAGTACTTC. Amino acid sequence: CANFLLSGGAYNEQYF.

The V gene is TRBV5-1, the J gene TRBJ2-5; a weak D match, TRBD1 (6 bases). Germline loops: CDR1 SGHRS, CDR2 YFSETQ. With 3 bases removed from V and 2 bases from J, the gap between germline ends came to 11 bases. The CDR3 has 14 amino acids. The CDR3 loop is CASSSQGQQETQYF. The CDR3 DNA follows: TGCGCCAGCAGCTCTCAAGGACAGCAAGAGACCCAGTACTTC.

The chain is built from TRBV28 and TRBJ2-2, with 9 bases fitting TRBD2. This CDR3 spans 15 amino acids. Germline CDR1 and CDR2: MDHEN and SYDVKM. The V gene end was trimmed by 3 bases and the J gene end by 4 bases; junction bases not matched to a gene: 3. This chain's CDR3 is CASSFLLAGTGELFF. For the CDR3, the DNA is TGTGCCAGCAGTTTTCTACTAGCGGGCACCGGGGAGCTGTTTTTT.

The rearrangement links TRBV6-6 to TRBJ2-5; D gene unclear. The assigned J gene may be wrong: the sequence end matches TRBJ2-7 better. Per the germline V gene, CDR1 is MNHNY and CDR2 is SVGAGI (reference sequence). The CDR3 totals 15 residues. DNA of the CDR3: TGTGCCAGCAGTTACGTAGGCGAGGTATCTGACGAGCAGTACTTC. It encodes CASSYVGEVSDEQYF.

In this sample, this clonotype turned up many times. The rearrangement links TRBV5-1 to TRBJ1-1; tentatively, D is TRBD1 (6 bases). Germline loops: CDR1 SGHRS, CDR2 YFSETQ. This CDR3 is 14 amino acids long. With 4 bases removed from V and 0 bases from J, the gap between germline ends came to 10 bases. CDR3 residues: CASSVTGLNTEAFF. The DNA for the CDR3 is TGCGCCAGCAGCGTAACAGGGCTGAACACTGAAGCTTTCTTT.

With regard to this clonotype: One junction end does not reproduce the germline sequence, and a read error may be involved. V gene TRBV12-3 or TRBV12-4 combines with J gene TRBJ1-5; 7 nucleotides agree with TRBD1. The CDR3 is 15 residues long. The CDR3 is CAGSPDRWYNQPQHF. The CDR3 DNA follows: TGTGCCGGCAGCCCGGACAGGTGGTACAATCAGCCCCAGCATTTT.

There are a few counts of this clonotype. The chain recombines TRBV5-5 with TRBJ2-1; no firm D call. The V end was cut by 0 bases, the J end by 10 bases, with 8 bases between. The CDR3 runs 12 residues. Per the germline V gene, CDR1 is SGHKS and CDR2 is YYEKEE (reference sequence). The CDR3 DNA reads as TGTGCCAGCAGCTTGGATCTTGGCGAGCAGTTCTTC. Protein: CASSLDLGEQFF.

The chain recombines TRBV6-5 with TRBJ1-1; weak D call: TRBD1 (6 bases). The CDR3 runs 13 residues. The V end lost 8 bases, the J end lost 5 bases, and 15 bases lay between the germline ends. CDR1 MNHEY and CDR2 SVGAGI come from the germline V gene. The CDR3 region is CASLAGGGTEAFF. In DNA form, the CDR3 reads TGTGCCAGCCTGGCTGGGGGCGGGACTGAAGCTTTCTTT.

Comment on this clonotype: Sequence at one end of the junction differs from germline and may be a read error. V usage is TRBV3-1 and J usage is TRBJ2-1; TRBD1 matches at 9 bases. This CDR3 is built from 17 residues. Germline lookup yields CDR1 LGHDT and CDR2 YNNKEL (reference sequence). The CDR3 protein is CASIQGVPVTGGNEQFF. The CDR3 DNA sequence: TGTGCCAGCATCCAAGGGGTCCCCGTGACAGGGGGCAATGAGCAGTTCTTC.

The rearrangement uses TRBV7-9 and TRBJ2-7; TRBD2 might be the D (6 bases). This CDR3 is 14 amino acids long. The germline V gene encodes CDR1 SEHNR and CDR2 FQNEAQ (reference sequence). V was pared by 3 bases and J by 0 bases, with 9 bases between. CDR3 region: CASSFLTSSYEQYF. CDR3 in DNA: TGTGCCAGCAGCTTCCTGACTAGCTCCTACGAGCAGTACTTC.

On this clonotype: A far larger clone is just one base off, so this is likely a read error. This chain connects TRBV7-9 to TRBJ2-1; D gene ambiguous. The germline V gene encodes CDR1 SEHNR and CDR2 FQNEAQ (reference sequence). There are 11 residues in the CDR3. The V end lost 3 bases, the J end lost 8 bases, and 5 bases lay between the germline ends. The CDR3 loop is CASSFNDEQFF. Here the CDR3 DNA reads TGTGCCAGCAGCTTTAACGATGAGCAGTTCTTC.

The CDR3 is CASSQKIAGGSYNEQYF. DNA of the CDR3: TGTGCCAGCAGCCAAAAAATAGCGGGAGGTTCCTACAATGAGCAGTACTTC. The chain links TRBV14 to TRBJ2-1, with 10 bases aligning to TRBD2. The J call may be wrong; the DNA end is better matched by TRBJ2-7. The CDR3 contains 17 residues. Germline V lookup: CDR1 SGHDN, CDR2 FVKESK.